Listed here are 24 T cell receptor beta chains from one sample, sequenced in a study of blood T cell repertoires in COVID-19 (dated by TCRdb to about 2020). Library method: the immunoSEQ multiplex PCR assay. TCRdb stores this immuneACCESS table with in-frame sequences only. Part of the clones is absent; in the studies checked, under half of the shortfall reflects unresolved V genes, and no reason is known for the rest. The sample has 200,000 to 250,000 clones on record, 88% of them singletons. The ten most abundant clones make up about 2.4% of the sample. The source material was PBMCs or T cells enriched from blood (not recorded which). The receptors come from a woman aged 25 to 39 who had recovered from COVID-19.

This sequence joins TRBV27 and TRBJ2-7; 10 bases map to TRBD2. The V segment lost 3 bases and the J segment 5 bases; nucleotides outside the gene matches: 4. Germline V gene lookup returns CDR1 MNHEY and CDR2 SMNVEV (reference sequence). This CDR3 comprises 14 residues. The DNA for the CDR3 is TGTGCCAGCAGTTTGGATACTAGCGGGAACGAGCAGTACTTC. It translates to CASSLDTSGNEQYF.

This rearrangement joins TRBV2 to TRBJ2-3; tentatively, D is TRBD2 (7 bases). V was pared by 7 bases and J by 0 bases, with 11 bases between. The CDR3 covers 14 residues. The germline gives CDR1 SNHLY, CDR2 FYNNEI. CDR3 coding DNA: TGTGCCAGCAAGGGGGGGGTTAGCACAGATACGCAGTATTTT. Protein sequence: CASKGGVSTDTQYF.

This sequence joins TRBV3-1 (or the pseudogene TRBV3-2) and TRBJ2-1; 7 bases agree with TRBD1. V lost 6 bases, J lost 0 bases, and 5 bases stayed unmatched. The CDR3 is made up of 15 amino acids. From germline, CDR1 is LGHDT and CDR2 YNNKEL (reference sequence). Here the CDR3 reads CASSPDRDSYNEQFF. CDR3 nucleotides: TGTGCCAGCAGTCCCGACAGGGACTCCTACAATGAGCAGTTCTTC.

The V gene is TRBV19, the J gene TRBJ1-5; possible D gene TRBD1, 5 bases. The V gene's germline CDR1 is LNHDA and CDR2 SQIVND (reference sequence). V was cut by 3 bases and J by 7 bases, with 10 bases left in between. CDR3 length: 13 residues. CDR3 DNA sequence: TGTGCCAGTAGTATTCTGTGGGGCCAGCCCCAGCATTTT. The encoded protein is CASSILWGQPQHF.

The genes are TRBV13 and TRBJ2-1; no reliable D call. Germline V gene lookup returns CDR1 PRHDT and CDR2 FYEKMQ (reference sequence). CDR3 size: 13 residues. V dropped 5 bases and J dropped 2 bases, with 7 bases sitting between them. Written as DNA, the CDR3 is TGTGCCAGCAGCACAGCCCCCTACAATGAGCAGTTCTTC. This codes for CASSTAPYNEQFF.

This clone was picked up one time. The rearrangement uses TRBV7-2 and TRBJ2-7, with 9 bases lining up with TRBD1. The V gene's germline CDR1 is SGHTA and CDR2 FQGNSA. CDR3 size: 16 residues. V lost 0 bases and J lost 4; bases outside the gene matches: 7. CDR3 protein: CASSLAYRGQSYEQYF. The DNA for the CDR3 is TGTGCCAGCAGCTTAGCTTACAGGGGGCAGAGTTACGAGCAGTACTTC. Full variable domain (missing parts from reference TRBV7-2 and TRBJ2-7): GAGVSQSPSNKVTEKGKDVELRCDPISGHTALYWYRQSLGQGLEFLIYFQGNSAPDKSGLPSDRFSAERTGGSVSTLTIQRTQQEDSAVYLCASSLAYRGQSYEQYFGPGTRLTVT.

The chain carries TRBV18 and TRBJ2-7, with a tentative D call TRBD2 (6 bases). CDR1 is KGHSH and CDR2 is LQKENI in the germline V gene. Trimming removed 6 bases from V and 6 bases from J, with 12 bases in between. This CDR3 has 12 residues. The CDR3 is CASSPTSPEQYF. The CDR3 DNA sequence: TGTGCCAGCTCTCCCACTAGCCCCGAGCAGTACTTC.

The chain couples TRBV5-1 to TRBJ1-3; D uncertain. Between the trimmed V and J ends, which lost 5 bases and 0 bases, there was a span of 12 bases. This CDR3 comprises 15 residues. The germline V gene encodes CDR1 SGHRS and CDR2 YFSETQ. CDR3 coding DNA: TGCGCCAGCAGACCTAATAGCCTCTCTGGAAACACCATATATTTT. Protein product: CASRPNSLSGNTIYF.

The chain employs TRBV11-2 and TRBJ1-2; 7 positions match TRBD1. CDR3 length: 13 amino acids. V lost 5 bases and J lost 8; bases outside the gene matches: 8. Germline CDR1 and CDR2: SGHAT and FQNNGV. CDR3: CASSQDRVYGYTF. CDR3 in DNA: TGTGCCAGCAGCCAAGACAGGGTCTACGGCTACACCTTC.

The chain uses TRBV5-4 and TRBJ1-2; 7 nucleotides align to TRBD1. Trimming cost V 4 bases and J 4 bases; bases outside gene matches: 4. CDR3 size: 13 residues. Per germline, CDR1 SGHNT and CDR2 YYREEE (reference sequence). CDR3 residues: CASSPGQTYGYTF. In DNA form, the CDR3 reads TGTGCCAGCAGCCCGGGACAGACCTATGGCTACACCTTC. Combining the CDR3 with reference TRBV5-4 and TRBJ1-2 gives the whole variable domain ETGVTQSPTHLIKTRGQQVTLRCSSQSGHNTVSWYQQALGQGPQFIFQYYREEENGRGNFPPRFSGLQFPNYSSELNVNALELDDSALYLCASSPGQTYGYTFGSGTRLTVV.

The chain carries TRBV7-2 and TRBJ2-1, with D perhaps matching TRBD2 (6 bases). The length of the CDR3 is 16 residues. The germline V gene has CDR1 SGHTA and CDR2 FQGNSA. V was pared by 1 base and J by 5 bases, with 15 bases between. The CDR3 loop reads CASSLVPGLGHNEQFF. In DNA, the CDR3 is TGTGCCAGCAGCTTAGTACCGGGACTGGGGCACAATGAGCAGTTCTTC.

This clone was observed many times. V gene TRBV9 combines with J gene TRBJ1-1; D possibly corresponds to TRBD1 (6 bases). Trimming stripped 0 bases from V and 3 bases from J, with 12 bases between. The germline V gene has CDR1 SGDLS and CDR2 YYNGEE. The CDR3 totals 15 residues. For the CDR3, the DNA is TGTGCCAGCAGCGTAGATGGGGGCGCGGACACTGAAGCTTTCTTT. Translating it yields CASSVDGGADTEAFF.

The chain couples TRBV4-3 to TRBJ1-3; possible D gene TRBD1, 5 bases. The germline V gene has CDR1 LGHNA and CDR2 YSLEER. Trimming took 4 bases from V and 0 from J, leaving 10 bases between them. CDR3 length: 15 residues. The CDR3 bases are TGCGCCAGCAGCCCTGACAGATCCTCTGGAAACACCATATATTTT. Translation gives CASSPDRSSGNTIYF.

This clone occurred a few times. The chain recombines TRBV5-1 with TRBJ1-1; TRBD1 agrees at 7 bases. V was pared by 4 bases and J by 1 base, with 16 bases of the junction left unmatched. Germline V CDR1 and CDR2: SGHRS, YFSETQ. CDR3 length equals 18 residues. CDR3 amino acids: CASSPPRTGRPRNTEAFF. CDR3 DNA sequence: TGCGCCAGCAGCCCCCCAAGGACAGGCCGCCCGCGGAACACTGAAGCTTTCTTT.

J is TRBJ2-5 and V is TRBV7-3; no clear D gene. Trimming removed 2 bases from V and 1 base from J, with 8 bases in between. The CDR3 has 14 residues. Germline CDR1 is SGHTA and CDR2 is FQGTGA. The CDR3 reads CASSLVYSQETQYF. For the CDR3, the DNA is TGTGCCAGCAGCTTAGTCTACAGCCAAGAGACCCAGTACTTC.

In nucleotides, the CDR3 is TGTGCCAGCAGCCCGCCCTCCGACAGAGCCACCGGGGAGCTGTTTTTT. Translated, it gives CASSPPSDRATGELFF. The chain employs TRBV6-2 or TRBV6-3 and TRBJ2-2; D perhaps matches TRBD1 (5 bases). Between the trimmed V and J ends, which lost 6 bases and 4 bases, there was a span of 18 bases. The germline V gene has CDR1 MNHEY and CDR2 SVGEGT. This CDR3 has 16 residues.

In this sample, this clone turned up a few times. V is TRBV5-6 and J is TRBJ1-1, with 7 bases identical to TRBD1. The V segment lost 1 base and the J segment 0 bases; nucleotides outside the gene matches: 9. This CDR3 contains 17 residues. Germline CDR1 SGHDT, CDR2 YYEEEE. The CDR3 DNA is TGTGCCAGCAGCTTGTGGGCGACAGGGTACATGAACACTGAAGCTTTCTTT. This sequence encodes CASSLWATGYMNTEAFF.

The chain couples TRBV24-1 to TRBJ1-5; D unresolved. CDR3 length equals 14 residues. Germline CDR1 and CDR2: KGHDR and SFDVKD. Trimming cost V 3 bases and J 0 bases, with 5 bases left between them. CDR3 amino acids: CATSDANSNQPQHF. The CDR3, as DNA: TGTGCCACCAGTGATGCGAATAGCAATCAGCCCCAGCATTTT.

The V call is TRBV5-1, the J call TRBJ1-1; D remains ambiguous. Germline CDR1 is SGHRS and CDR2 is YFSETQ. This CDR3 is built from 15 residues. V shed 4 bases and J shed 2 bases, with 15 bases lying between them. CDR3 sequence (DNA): TGCGCCAGCAGCCCCGGGTTTGATCCAAACACTGAAGCTTTCTTT. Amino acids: CASSPGFDPNTEAFF. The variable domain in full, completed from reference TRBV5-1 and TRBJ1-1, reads KAGVTQTPRYLIKTRGQQVTLSCSPISGHRSVSWYQQTPGQGLQFLFEYFSETQRNKGNFPGRFSGRQFSNSRSEMNVSTLELGDSALYLCASSPGFDPNTEAFFGQGTRLTVV.

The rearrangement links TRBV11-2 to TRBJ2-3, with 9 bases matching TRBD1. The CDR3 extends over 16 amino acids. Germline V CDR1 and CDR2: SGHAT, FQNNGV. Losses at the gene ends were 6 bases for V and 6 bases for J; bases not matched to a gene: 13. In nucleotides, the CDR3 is TGTGCCAGCAGTCGAAGGGACAGGGATTTGTGGGATACGCAGTATTTT. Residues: CASSRRDRDLWDTQYF. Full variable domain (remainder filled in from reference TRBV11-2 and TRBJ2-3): EAGVAQSPRYKIIEKRQSVAFWCNPISGHATLYWYQQILGQGPKLLIQFQNNGVVDDSQLPKDRFSAERLKGVDSTLKIQPAKLEDSAVYLCASSRRDRDLWDTQYFGPGTRLTVL.

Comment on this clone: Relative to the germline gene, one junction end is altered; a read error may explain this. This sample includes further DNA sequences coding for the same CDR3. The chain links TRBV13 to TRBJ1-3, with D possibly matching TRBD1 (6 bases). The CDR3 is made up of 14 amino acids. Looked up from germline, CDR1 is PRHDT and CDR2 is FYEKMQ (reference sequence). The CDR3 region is CASSPDSSGNTIYF. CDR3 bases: TGTGCCAGCAGCCCGGACAGCTCTGGAAATACCATATATTTT.

The CDR3 region is CASSPFAETSSGNTIYF. The DNA for the CDR3 is TGTGCCAGCTCACCTTTCGCAGAGACATCCTCTGGAAACACCATATATTTT. This sequence joins TRBV18 and TRBJ1-3; D call uncertain. The CDR3 runs 17 residues. Germline CDR1 is KGHSH and CDR2 is LQKENI. V lost 3 bases and J lost 0, with 15 bases in between.

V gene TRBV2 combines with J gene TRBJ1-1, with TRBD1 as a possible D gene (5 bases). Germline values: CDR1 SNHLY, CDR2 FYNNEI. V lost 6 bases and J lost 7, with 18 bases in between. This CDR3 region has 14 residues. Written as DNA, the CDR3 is TGTGCCAGCAGGATCGGAGGGGAGGGGAGTGAAGCTTTCTTT. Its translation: CASRIGGEGSEAFF.

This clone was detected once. CDR3 bases: TGCAGTGCTAGTGGACTAGAGAACCAAGAGACCCAGTACTTC. Its translation: CSASGLENQETQYF. This sequence joins TRBV20-1 and TRBJ2-5; 7 nucleotides line up with TRBD2. This CDR3 is built from 14 residues. V gave up 3 bases and J gave up 0 bases; unmatched junction bases: 4. Germline V gene lookup returns CDR1 DFQATT and CDR2 SNEGSKA (reference sequence).